A single sample gave rise to the 19 T cell receptor beta chains below, sequenced in a study of early T cells in non-severe SARS-CoV-2 infection. TCRdb redid the calling of the 5' RACE reads with MiXCR, one entry per CDR3 protein. The data hold 29,000 or so distinct CDR3 sequences, with more than 4.5% observed a single time. The sequenced material came from whole blood. All receptors come from an adult who was a healthcare worker with PCR-confirmed SARS-CoV-2 infection or an uninfected control (not recorded which).

The sample holds many counts of this clonotype. This chain joins TRBV7-9 and TRBJ2-7; perhaps TRBD1 as D (5 bases). Germline-derived CDR1 and CDR2 are SEHNR and FQNEAQ (reference sequence). CDR3 length: 13 amino acids. V dropped 5 bases and J dropped 4 bases, with 12 bases sitting between them. CDR3 protein: CASSVSQGYEQYF. DNA of the CDR3: TGTGCCAGCAGCGTCAGTCAGGGATACGAGCAGTACTTC.

This clonotype was counted many times. V usage is TRBV20-1 and J usage is TRBJ2-7, with D perhaps matching TRBD1 (5 bases). The CDR3 sequence is 15 residues long. The V gene lost 4 bases and the J gene lost 6 bases, with 22 bases spanning the gap. Germline CDR1 and CDR2: DFQATT and SNEGSKA (reference sequence). In DNA, the CDR3 is TGCAGTGCTAAAGCCCCTGTACAGGACGTGGGCGAGCAGTACTTC. Protein sequence: CSAKAPVQDVGEQYF.

The V call is TRBV20-1, the J call TRBJ2-7; 10 bases map to TRBD1. This CDR3 region has 15 residues. The V and J ends lost 0 bases and 3 bases, in that order; junction bases with no gene match: 5. CDR1 is DFQATT and CDR2 is SNEGSKA in the germline V gene (reference sequence). The CDR3 protein is CSARDPGQGLYEQYF. Here the CDR3 DNA reads TGCAGTGCTAGAGACCCGGGACAGGGGCTCTACGAGCAGTACTTC.

This chain connects TRBV12-3 or TRBV12-4 to TRBJ2-1, with unresolved D. This CDR3 has 16 amino acids. Deletions cut 6 bases from V and 9 bases from J, with 24 bases between. The CDR3 DNA sequence: TGTGCCAGCAGACATGGTACTACTTCTTCTGGCGGTGAGCAGTTCTTC. Its protein product is CASRHGTTSSGGEQFF.

This clonotype was counted many times. V is TRBV28 and J is TRBJ1-3; D uncertain. The CDR3 sequence is 13 residues long. V lost 8 bases and J lost 0, with 8 bases in between. CDR1 is MDHEN and CDR2 is SYDVKM in the germline V gene. CDR3 in DNA: TGTGCCAGCGGCCGGGTCTCTGGAAACACCATATATTTT. Residues: CASGRVSGNTIYF.

This clonotype turned up a few times. The gene calls are TRBV9 and TRBJ1-2; no definite D call. The CDR3 sequence is 12 residues long. V shed 0 bases and J shed 4 bases, with 4 bases lying between them. Germline V gene data show CDR1 as SGDLS and CDR2 as YYNGEE. CDR3 residues: CASSVGVYGYTF. DNA for the CDR3: TGTGCCAGCAGCGTAGGAGTCTATGGCTACACCTTC. Based on the CDR3 plus reference TRBV9 and TRBJ1-2, the full variable domain is DSGVTQTPKHLITATGQRVTLRCSPRSGDLSVYWYQQSLDQGLQFLIQYYNGEERAKGNILERFSAQQFPDLHSELNLSSLELGDSALYFCASSVGVYGYTFGSGTRLTVV.

This clonotype came up a few times. This chain uses TRBV20-1 with TRBJ2-4, with 7 bases matching TRBD2. From germline, CDR1 is DFQATT and CDR2 SNEGSKA (reference sequence). Trimming cost V 5 bases and J 8 bases; bases outside gene matches: 6. The length of the CDR3 is 12 residues. The CDR3 here is CSAVKGRDIQYF. The CDR3 DNA is TGCAGTGCTGTAAAGGGGAGGGACATTCAGTACTTC.

This clonotype was counted between two and nine times. This chain links TRBV18 with TRBJ2-3; no firm D call. CDR1 is KGHSH and CDR2 is LQKENI in the germline V gene. V gave up 3 bases and J gave up 4 bases, with 8 bases separating them. This CDR3 has 13 residues. The CDR3 reads CASSPLGADTQYF. CDR3 coding DNA: TGTGCCAGCTCACCCCTAGGCGCAGATACGCAGTATTTT.

In its sample, this clonotype was seen once. This chain links TRBV7-8 with TRBJ2-7; the D is unclear. V was shortened by 1 base and J by 5 bases, with 6 bases between the two germline ends. This CDR3 is 12 amino acids long. CDR1 and CDR2 (germline): SGHVS, FQNEAQ. For the CDR3, the DNA is TGTGCCAGCAGCTTAGAGCCGCACGAGCAGTACTTC. Translation: CASSLEPHEQYF.

This chain joins TRBV7-9 and TRBJ2-3; tentatively, D is TRBD1 (6 bases). Deletions cut 0 bases from V and 2 bases from J, with 15 bases between. The CDR3 covers 17 residues. Germline CDR1 reads SEHNR; CDR2 reads FQNEAQ (reference sequence). CDR3 amino acids: CASSLAGTTILTDTQYF. The CDR3 nucleotides read TGTGCCAGCAGCTTAGCCGGGACAACCATACTCACAGATACGCAGTATTTT.

This clonotype showed up many times. The chain carries TRBV10-3 and TRBJ2-1; TRBD1 aligns across 7 bases. With 8 bases clipped from V and 7 bases from J, the junction kept 2 bases outside the gene matches. The V gene's germline CDR1 is ENHRY and CDR2 SYGVKD. The CDR3 runs to 11 residues. The CDR3 sequence: CAISTGNEQFF. CDR3 DNA sequence: TGTGCCATCTCGACAGGGAATGAGCAGTTCTTC.

This clonotype was picked up many times. The CDR3 is CASSQEQTGVAFF. CDR3 nucleotides: TGTGCCAGCAGCCAAGAGCAGACAGGGGTTGCTTTCTTT. The chain uses TRBV3-1 and TRBJ1-1, with 8 bases fitting TRBD1. Per the germline V gene, CDR1 is LGHDT and CDR2 is YNNKEL (reference sequence). This CDR3 is built from 13 residues. V lost 0 bases to trimming and J lost 11 bases; unmatched junction nucleotides: 5.

At least ten counts were recorded for this clonotype. V gene TRBV4-1 combines with J gene TRBJ2-7; 9 bases agree with TRBD1. The germline gives CDR1 MGHRA, CDR2 YSYEKL. The ends lost 0 bases at V and 5 bases at J; junction bases unmatched: 8. The CDR3 is made up of 16 amino acids. This chain's CDR3 is CASSQDGGQGANEQYF. CDR3 nucleotides: TGCGCCAGCAGCCAAGATGGGGGACAGGGCGCCAACGAGCAGTACTTC.

This clonotype has more than one count but fewer than ten. This chain connects TRBV18 to TRBJ2-1, with 12 bases that match TRBD2. V lost 3 bases, J lost 7 bases, and 7 bases stayed unmatched. The germline V gene has CDR1 KGHSH and CDR2 LQKENI. The CDR3 runs to 16 residues. The CDR3 loop is CASSPSSGRAVNEQFF. CDR3 DNA sequence: TGTGCCAGCTCACCGTCTAGCGGGAGGGCCGTGAATGAGCAGTTCTTC.

This clonotype was counted between two and nine times. This sequence joins TRBV27 and TRBJ2-4, with D tentatively TRBD1 or TRBD2 (5 bases each). This CDR3 spans 16 amino acids. Per the germline V gene, CDR1 is MNHEY and CDR2 is SMNVEV (reference sequence). V gave up 3 bases and J gave up 2 bases, with 14 bases separating them. The chain's CDR3 is CASSLSGAGTKNIQYF. The CDR3 bases are TGTGCCAGCAGTTTGTCCGGGGCTGGGACCAAAAACATTCAGTACTTC.

This clonotype was counted ten times or more. This chain uses TRBV6-6 with TRBJ1-2, with D possibly TRBD1 on 6 matching bases. Per the germline V gene, CDR1 is MNHNY and CDR2 is SVGAGI (reference sequence). V dropped 8 bases and J dropped 8 bases, with 21 bases sitting between them. This CDR3 region has 14 residues. The CDR3 loop is CASAEQGPEEGYTF. In nucleotides, the CDR3 is TGTGCCAGCGCCGAACAGGGCCCCGAGGAAGGCTACACCTTC.

This clonotype has a handful of counts. The CDR3, as DNA: TGCGCCAGCAGCCGTCAGGGGGCCGGAGGGGATGAAAAACTGTTTTTT. Encoded protein: CASSRQGAGGDEKLFF. The J gene is TRBJ1-4, the V gene TRBV5-1, with 8 nucleotides matching TRBD1. Germline CDR1 is SGHRS and CDR2 is YFSETQ. The CDR3 sequence is 16 residues long. Trimming removed 4 bases from V and 6 bases from J; junction bases left unmatched: 11.

The gene calls are TRBV5-1 and TRBJ2-1; maybe TRBD1 (6 bases). Germline V gives CDR1 SGHRS, CDR2 YFSETQ. Trimming left V 3 bases short and J 10 bases short, with 17 bases between. The CDR3 totals 14 residues. The CDR3 DNA sequence: TGCGCCAGCAGCTCGGGCCCTCAAGGGGGAGAGCAGTTCTTC. Protein sequence: CASSSGPQGGEQFF.

This clonotype was recorded at least ten times. The chain employs TRBV5-1 and TRBJ1-2, with 7 bases that match TRBD1. Germline lookup yields CDR1 SGHRS and CDR2 YFSETQ. This CDR3 contains 15 residues. With V trimmed by 4 bases and J by 4 bases, 10 bases remained unmatched. The CDR3 sequence: CASSETDRDGYGYTF. CDR3 sequence (DNA): TGCGCCAGCAGCGAAACCGACAGGGATGGCTATGGCTACACCTTC.